This is a list of T cell receptor beta chains from one sample in a study of Siglec-9 on CD8 T cells in melanoma. Method: immunoSEQ multiplex PCR; TCRdb's copy keeps in-frame clones and lacks some. The sample lists about 30,000 clones, more than 80% occurring once. Sequenced input: Siglec-9- CD8+ T cells sorted from blood. The origin of the receptors is a human donor in good health. Both conserved end residues are trimmed from each CDR3.

j_call cdr3_length v_call cdr3_aa
TRBJ1-1 11 TRBV30 AWSSQGVTEAF
TRBJ1-2 12 TRBV30 AWSARIFNYGYT
TRBJ2-1 14 TRBV19 ASTPLWEIPNNEQF
TRBJ2-1 12 TRBV19 ASSGPLSYNEQF
TRBJ2-1 13 TRBV13 ASSLRGGRGNEQF
TRBJ1-5 14 TRBV11-2 ASSLDGPNSNQPQH
TRBJ2-3 14 TRBV2 ASSYLARSSTDTQY
TRBJ2-7 10 TRBV29-1 SVLAASYEQY
TRBJ2-1 10 TRBV27 ASGQGEWSKF
TRBJ2-3 16 TRBV11-1 ASSLGAGLAGGTDTQY
TRBJ2-3 15 TRBV18 ASSPRDRAVGADTQY
TRBJ2-1 13 TRBV6-6 ASSYSQSSYNEQF
TRBJ2-1 12 TRBV7-9 ASSFGTSYNEQF
TRBJ1-5 12 TRBV19 ASTSDRGPQPQH
TRBJ2-7 12 TRBV27 ASSSGLAGGEQY
TRBJ1-5 10 TRBV19 AGRCFGQPQH
TRBJ2-2 13 TRBV6-4 ASSLSGEDTGELF
TRBJ1-5 13 TRBV27 ASSKLGQTNQPQH
TRBJ2-7 11 TRBV5-6 ASSLGPQNEQY
TRBJ2-7 11 TRBV19 ATQRDNSYEQY
TRBJ2-2 10 TRBV6-6 ASTQGTGELF
TRBJ1-6 9 TRBV30 AWKVGPPLH
TRBJ1-3 11 TRBV5-1 ASSVTMGNTIY
TRBJ2-7 12 TRBV19 ASNTSGGTYEQY
TRBJ1-1 11 TRBV7-6 ASSPLEGAEAF
TRBJ2-1 10 TRBV7-2 ASSFSGQKQF
TRBJ2-2 13 TRBV27 ASSRFLGGTGELF
TRBJ2-1 13 TRBV9 ASSATTGSYNEQF
TRBJ1-1 13 TRBV5-1 ASSLGVKELGEAF
TRBJ1-5 11 TRBV27 ASSLSNNQPQH
TRBJ2-5 12 TRBV9 ASSVGGSPGTQY
TRBJ2-5 12 TRBV9 ASNPGPLQETQY
TRBJ2-1 15 TRBV7-9 ASSPQGGSGAYNEQF
TRBJ1-1 12 TRBV7-9 ASSPTRNGTEAF
TRBJ1-3 15 TRBV19 ASSTFSPPASGNTIY
TRBJ2-1 13 TRBV27 ASSLLPFSYNEQF
TRBJ2-1 13 TRBV7-9 ASSPPSGGYNEQF
TRBJ2-2 14 TRBV7-2 ASSLARGLGTGELF
TRBJ1-2 10 TRBV5-6 ASSEGGYGYT
TRBJ1-2 11 TRBV27 ASSFQPGGGYT
TRBJ1-2 13 TRBV7-8 ASSPGQAFPYGYT
TRBJ2-3 11 TRBV7-3 ASSLTGADTQY
TRBJ2-2 13 TRBV19 ASSIGGRGPGELF
TRBJ2-7 13 TRBV4-1 ASSQEDSGAYEQY
TRBJ1-1 12 TRBV7-9 ASSHPLRITEAF
TRBJ2-7 13 TRBV19 ASSMGRGSSYEQY
TRBJ1-2 14 TRBV2 ASTPGGRSGNYGYT
TRBJ2-7 11 TRBV28 ASSLSPTRGQY
TRBJ1-2 15 TRBV19 ASSMGFLTPSDYGYT
TRBJ2-1 13 TRBV5-1 ASSLAGKGYNEQF
TRBJ1-2 10 TRBV27 ASSFSGKGYT
TRBJ2-3 14 TRBV27 ASSLLAGISTDTQY
TRBJ2-2 9 TRBV25-1 ASRTVGELF
TRBJ1-6 14 TRBV11-2 ASSPTSSSYNSPLH
TRBJ2-1 13 TRBV7-6 ASSPRGADYNEQF
TRBJ2-3 14 TRBV27 ASSLDSGSATDTQY
TRBJ2-7 12 TRBV2 ASSNGRSFGEQY